The rows below give T cell receptor beta chains drawn from one sample of a study of T cell repertoires in cytomegalovirus infection. TCRdb processed the reads anew with MiXCR; each CDR3 protein has one entry. The data hold 150,000 to 200,000 distinct CDR3 sequences, with 17% observed a single time. Sequenced sample: CD8+ T cells from PBMCs. All receptors come from a human donor in good health (CMV status not recorded). Some clones in this sample may be carry-over from other donors' samples. Both conserved end residues are part of each CDR3.

TRBV7-9 | CASSPDRELNTEAFF
TRBV7-8 | CASSLDRGWRAFF
TRBV7-8 | CASSRPLEGVDTGELFF
TRBV28 | CASRGTGNQETQYF
TRBV28 | CASSLLQEGIQETQYF
TRBV28 | CASSLTGSSGNTIYF
TRBV7-8 | CASTNSGVGDNEQFF
TRBV7-3 | CASSPIEGRYNEQFF
TRBV7-8 | CASSPPDRGGETQYF
TRBV7-9 | CASRAGSGGAGTEAFF
TRBV7-8 | CASSSRGGGRTDTQYF
TRBV6-8 | CASSYMTDYNEQFF
TRBV12-3/TRBV12-4 | CASSFGRQSINQPQHF
TRBV7-2 | CASIDTGELFF
TRBV7-8 | CASSPLAGWETQYF
TRBV12-3/TRBV12-4 | CASSLALLASNNEQFF
TRBV11-2 | CASSLTAMGGYTF
TRBV6-1 | CASSRPGRPEDGNQPQHF
TRBV6-2/TRBV6-3 | CASSYPPGELFF
TRBV6-5 | CASSYLEAYEQYF
TRBV29-1 | CSVRTNYNEQFF
TRBV30 | CAWSDRTSGRAWEQFF
TRBV19 | CASSIGDGPAEQYF
TRBV28 | CASWGRLSYEQYF
TRBV4-1 | CASSHLQPEEQFF
TRBV7-2 | CASSLNKRERHEQFF
TRBV7-9 | CASSSPQGRNTEAFF
TRBV7-2 | CASSYLAGGRTDTQYF
TRBV7-9 | CASSPGRSNTGELFF
TRBV6-6 | CASTPDQETQYF
TRBV28 | CASTTANYGYTF
TRBV27 | CASSLAPSSYNEQFF
TRBV6-5 | CASSISGSGLMHEQYF
TRBV6-1 | CASSERTGRNSPLHF
TRBV9 | CASSPGGWTEAFF
TRBV10-2 | CASTDRDSSYEQYF
TRBV28 | CALQGRNTGELFF
TRBV7-9 | CASIVMGPNEQFF
TRBV7-8 | CASSIGQGADEQYF
TRBV7-2 | CASSLAGREETQYF
TRBV6-6 | CASTVSYGYTF
TRBV11-3 | CASSLERSNTGELFF